These 30 T cell receptor beta chains were sequenced from one sample in a study of metastatic and nonmetastatic thyroid tumors. No treatment of any kind had been given to any patient before thyroid surgery. TCRdb called clones again from the PCR reads with MiXCR. The sample contains about 69,000 clones, about 14% of which appear only once. The material sequenced was blood. The origin of the receptors is a male donor with papillary thyroid cancer or a benign thyroid nodule (not recorded which). Some clones in this sample may be carry-over from other donors' samples.

The sample holds many counts of this clone. CDR3 coding DNA: TGTGCCAGCAGTGACGGGGGAGCCAAAAACATTCAGTACTTC. Protein product: CASSDGGAKNIQYF. This chain uses TRBV6-1 with TRBJ2-4, with D possibly matching TRBD2 (6 bases). The ends were cut back, 3 bases at V and 0 bases at J, with 6 bases in the middle. Per germline, CDR1 MNHNS and CDR2 SASEGT. The CDR3 has 14 amino acids.

This clone has only a few counts. This chain joins TRBV6-2 or TRBV6-3 and TRBJ2-1; TRBD2 might be the D (6 bases). The CDR3 is 14 amino acids. Per germline, CDR1 MNHEY and CDR2 SVGEGT. Trimming pared 3 bases from V and 4 bases from J, leaving 10 bases between. This chain's CDR3 is CASSYLGLYNEQFF. DNA for the CDR3: TGTGCCAGCAGTTATCTCGGACTATACAATGAGCAGTTCTTC.

This clone has at least ten counts. This chain joins TRBV10-3 and TRBJ1-1; D unclear. CDR3 length equals 12 residues. Germline lookup yields CDR1 ENHRY and CDR2 SYGVKD. V was shortened by 2 bases and J by 4 bases, with 5 bases between the two germline ends. The CDR3 here is CAISEAGTEAFF. The CDR3 DNA follows: TGTGCCATCAGTGAGGCGGGCACTGAAGCTTTCTTT.

This clone has more than one count but fewer than ten. CDR3: CATSDGRGSQPQHF. In nucleotides, the CDR3 is TGTGCCACCAGTGATGGTCGTGGGAGCCAGCCCCAGCATTTT. The J gene is TRBJ1-5, the V gene TRBV24-1; no definite D call. In germline, CDR1 is KGHDR, CDR2 SFDVKD. The CDR3 consists of 14 residues. Trimming removed 3 bases from V and 7 bases from J, with 12 bases in between.

Only a few counts were recorded for this clone. This chain links TRBV30 with TRBJ2-7, with a tentative D call TRBD2 (5 bases). V lost 5 bases and J 1 base, leaving 18 bases between the germline ends. Germline V gene sequence: CDR1 GTSNPN, CDR2 SVGIG (reference sequence). The CDR3 loop spans 15 amino acids. CDR3 in DNA: TGTGCCTGGGGCCACAGCGGCCTCACTTCCTACGAGCAGTACTTC. It specifies CAWGHSGLTSYEQYF.

This clone was seen only once. This may be a read error: a much more frequent sequence differs by one nucleotide. The gene calls are TRBV14 and TRBJ2-1; 7 bases map to TRBD2. This CDR3 is built from 14 residues. With V trimmed by 6 bases and J by 8 bases, 10 bases remained unmatched. From germline, CDR1 is SGHDN and CDR2 FVKESK. The CDR3 protein is CASSRLANMDEQFF. The DNA for the CDR3 is TGTGCCAGCAGTCGACTAGCTAATATGGATGAGCAGTTCTTC. Full variable domain (missing parts from reference TRBV14 and TRBJ2-1): EAGVTQFPSHSVIEKGQTVTLRCDPISGHDNLYWYRRVMGKEIKFLLHFVKESKQDESGMPNNRFLAERTGGTYSTLKVQPAELEDSGVYFCASSRLANMDEQFFGPGTRLTVL.

This clone was observed at least ten times. The V gene is TRBV5-1, the J gene TRBJ2-2, with D perhaps given as TRBD1 or TRBD2 (7 bases each). CDR3 length: 16 amino acids. The ends were cut back, 1 base at V and 3 bases at J, with 13 bases in the middle. CDR1 and CDR2 from the germline V gene are SGHRS and YFSETQ. The CDR3 DNA follows: TGCGCCAGCAGCTTGATGCCAGGGGGGGACACCGGGGAGCTGTTTTTT. Its protein is CASSLMPGGDTGELFF.

This clone has at least ten counts. The rearrangement uses TRBV28 and TRBJ2-1; 10 nucleotides agree with TRBD2. The J segment lost 4 bases and the V segment lost 6 bases, leaving 3 bases of the junction unmatched. Per the germline V gene, CDR1 is MDHEN and CDR2 is SYDVKM. This CDR3 is built from 14 residues. The CDR3 DNA reads as TGTGCCAGCAGCCCGGGACTAGCGTACAATGAGCAGTTCTTC. Translated: CASSPGLAYNEQFF.

This clone was observed at least ten times. The chain joins TRBV19 to TRBJ1-5; a possible D gene is TRBD1 (6 bases). V lost 5 bases and J lost 7, with 15 bases in between. Germline-derived CDR1 and CDR2 are LNHDA and SQIVND (reference sequence). The CDR3 is 14 amino acids. In DNA, the CDR3 is TGTGCCAGTAGTTGGGCGGGGGCTGGACAGCCCCAGCATTTT. It yields the protein CASSWAGAGQPQHF.

This clone turned up a few times. The J gene is TRBJ1-5, the V gene TRBV19; maybe TRBD1 (6 bases). Germline V gives CDR1 LNHDA, CDR2 SQIVND (reference sequence). V lost 5 bases to trimming and J lost 4 bases, with 15 bases between them. CDR3 size: 15 residues. CDR3 residues: CASSEGAGVNQPQHF. In DNA form, the CDR3 reads TGTGCCAGTAGTGAAGGGGCAGGGGTTAATCAGCCCCAGCATTTT.

This clone showed up many times. CDR3: CASSQATGGTEAFF. CDR3 sequence (DNA): TGCGCCAGCAGCCAGGCTACAGGGGGCACTGAAGCTTTCTTT. The V call is TRBV4-3, the J call TRBJ1-1; TRBD1 matches 8 bases. The CDR3 consists of 14 residues. V lost 3 bases and J lost 4; bases outside the gene matches: 4. CDR1 LGHNA and CDR2 YSLEER come from the germline V gene.

This clone was detected many times. This rearrangement joins TRBV10-1 to TRBJ2-3, with 7 bases aligning to TRBD2. Germline CDR1 and CDR2: WNHNN and SYGVQD (reference sequence). V trimming: 4 bases; J trimming: 0 bases; junction bases outside the gene matches: 1. The CDR3 is made up of 14 amino acids. The CDR3 DNA reads TGCGCCAGCAGTGGCGGGAGAAGCACAGATACGCAGTATTTT. Its translation: CASSGGRSTDTQYF.

This clone turned up a few times. This sequence joins TRBV5-4 and TRBJ2-5, with D possibly matching TRBD2 (6 bases). CDR1 and CDR2 from the germline V gene are SGHNT and YYREEE (reference sequence). CDR3 length: 15 residues. V was shortened by 0 bases and J by 5 bases, with 14 bases between the two germline ends. The CDR3, as DNA: TGTGCCAGCAGCTTGGGGGGTCCGGCGGGGGAGACCCAGTACTTC. Its translation: CASSLGGPAGETQYF. Full variable domain (rest looked up from reference TRBV5-4 and TRBJ2-5): ETGVTQSPTHLIKTRGQQVTLRCSSQSGHNTVSWYQQALGQGPQFIFQYYREEENGRGNFPPRFSGLQFPNYSSELNVNALELDDSALYLCASSLGGPAGETQYFGPGTRLLVL.

This clone occurred a few times. The chain uses TRBV6-6 and TRBJ2-1; D might be TRBD2 (5 bases). Per the germline V gene, CDR1 is MNHNY and CDR2 is SVGAGI (reference sequence). Deletions cut 2 bases from V and 0 bases from J, with 11 bases between. The CDR3 sequence is 16 residues long. CDR3 sequence reads: CASSYVAPSSYNEQFF. DNA of the CDR3: TGTGCCAGCAGTTACGTAGCGCCGAGCTCCTACAATGAGCAGTTCTTC.

In this sample, this clone turned up many times. This chain links TRBV12-3 or TRBV12-4 with TRBJ2-5, with D unclear. The CDR3 runs to 13 residues. V was pared by 6 bases and J by 1 base, with 9 bases between. CDR3 loop: CASSRTVQETQYF. CDR3 DNA sequence: TGTGCCAGCAGCCGGACGGTCCAAGAGACCCAGTACTTC.

The rearrangement uses TRBV19 and TRBJ2-7; the match to TRBD1 covers 7 bases. V shed 9 bases, J shed 2 bases, and the junction held 7 bases outside the gene matches. Germline V lookup: CDR1 LNHDA, CDR2 SQIVND (reference sequence). This CDR3 spans 13 amino acids. The CDR3 is CASRDRATYEQYF. The CDR3 DNA sequence: TGTGCCAGCAGAGACAGGGCGACCTACGAGCAGTACTTC.

This clone was found many times. The chain links TRBV6-4 to TRBJ2-3; 12 bases align to TRBD2. CDR3 size: 16 residues. Germline CDR1 MRHNA, CDR2 SNTAGT. V gave up 2 bases and J gave up 0 bases; unmatched junction bases: 0. The CDR3 sequence: CASSDGTSGSTDTQYF. The CDR3 nucleotides are TGTGCCAGCAGTGACGGGACTAGCGGGAGCACAGATACGCAGTATTTT.

At least ten counts were recorded for this clone. The chain recombines TRBV5-6 with TRBJ2-5, with a weak D call TRBD2 (7 bases). CDR1 and CDR2 from the germline V gene are SGHDT and YYEEEE. Deletions cut 5 bases from V and 5 bases from J, with 16 bases between. This CDR3 is built from 14 residues. CDR3 protein: CASRIRGAGETQYF. CDR3 DNA sequence: TGTGCCAGCAGGATCCGGGGGGCGGGGGAGACCCAGTACTTC.

This clone was observed many times. The genes are TRBV5-1 and TRBJ1-1; the D is unclear. Germline V gene lookup returns CDR1 SGHRS and CDR2 YFSETQ. The CDR3 extends over 13 amino acids. V was pared by 0 bases and J by 2 bases, with 5 bases between. CDR3: CASSLGRNTEAFF. CDR3 bases: TGCGCCAGCAGCTTGGGCAGAAACACTGAAGCTTTCTTT.

This clone was counted ten times or more. J is TRBJ2-5 and V is TRBV12-3 or TRBV12-4, with D maybe TRBD2 (5 bases). V gave up 7 bases and J gave up 2 bases, with 14 bases separating them. The CDR3 loop spans 14 amino acids. The CDR3 reads CASTRRTEQETQYF. For the CDR3, the DNA is TGTGCCAGCACCCGGAGGACTGAACAAGAGACCCAGTACTTC.

The chain couples TRBV9 to TRBJ1-1, with 8 bases lining up with TRBD1. With V trimmed by 0 bases and J by 6 bases, 7 bases remained unmatched. Germline CDR1 SGDLS, CDR2 YYNGEE. The CDR3 consists of 15 residues. The CDR3 DNA reads TGTGCCAGCAGCGTAGAGGCCAGGGGGCCCGCTGAAGCTTTCTTT. This encodes CASSVEARGPAEAFF.

In this sample, this clone turned up a few times. A clone one base away is much larger, so this may be a read error. This sample includes further DNA sequences coding for the same CDR3. This sequence joins TRBV28 and TRBJ2-3, with D hard to call. The CDR3 contains 14 residues. Germline V CDR1 and CDR2: MDHEN, SYDVKM. The CDR3 DNA reads as TGCGCCAGCAGTTTATATACAGGCACAGATACGCAGTATTTT. Protein: CASSLYTGTDTQYF.

This clone was detected many times. V and J are TRBV5-4 and TRBJ1-1; D gene uncertain. This CDR3 region has 15 residues. The germline gives CDR1 SGHNT, CDR2 YYREEE (reference sequence). V lost 4 bases and J 0 bases, leaving 13 bases between the germline ends. CDR3: CASSQQRRVNTEAFF. DNA for the CDR3: TGTGCCAGCAGCCAACAAAGGCGGGTGAACACTGAAGCTTTCTTT.

The sample holds many counts of this clone. A much larger clonotype is one base distant, so this may be a read error. The chain combines TRBV6-1 with TRBJ2-1, with D perhaps being TRBD1 or TRBD2 (5 bases each). The CDR3 runs 13 residues. Germline CDR1 is MNHNS and CDR2 is SASEGT. CDR3 coding DNA: TGTGTCAGCAGTGTCGGGGCAAACAATGAGCAGTTCTTC. It yields the protein CVSSVGANNEQFF.

This clone was picked up a small number of times. The junction and the germline gene differ at one end; a read error may be behind it. The chain is built from TRBV27 and TRBJ2-4, with 8 positions matching TRBD2. Looked up from germline, CDR1 is MNHEY and CDR2 is SMNVEV (reference sequence). CDR3 length equals 13 residues. CDR3: CASSSSSGTRCFF. The CDR3 nucleotides are TGTGCCAGCAGTTCGTCGAGCGGGACTAGATGCTTCTTC.

V gene TRBV6-1 combines with J gene TRBJ1-1; no clear D. The CDR3 sequence is 15 residues long. Trimming took off 1 base at V and 0 bases at J, with 9 bases between the two ends. Germline V gene data show CDR1 as MNHNS and CDR2 as SASEGT. CDR3 residues: CASSEVVAMNTEAFF. The CDR3 coding sequence is TGTGCCAGCAGTGAAGTCGTAGCTATGAACACTGAAGCTTTCTTT.

The V and J genes are TRBV11-2 and TRBJ2-5, with 7 bases identical to TRBD1. Germline assignment: CDR1 SGHAT and CDR2 FQNNGV. This CDR3 comprises 15 residues. V shed 5 bases and J 6 bases; nucleotides not matched to a gene: 12. In DNA, the CDR3 is TGTGCCAGCAGCCTAGGGGGCGGGCGGAGTAAGACCCAGTACTTC. Translating it yields CASSLGGGRSKTQYF.

This clone has at least ten counts. The V gene is TRBV7-8, the J gene TRBJ2-2; D unresolved. The CDR3 totals 11 residues. V was trimmed by 2 bases and J by 5 bases, leaving 0 bases between them. In germline, CDR1 is SGHVS, CDR2 FQNEAQ. For the CDR3, the DNA is TGTGCCAGCAGCTTAACCGGGGAGCTGTTTTTT. Translating it yields CASSLTGELFF. Full variable domain (remainder filled in from reference TRBV7-8 and TRBJ2-2): GAGVSQSPRYKVAKRGQDVALRCDPISGHVSLFWYQQALGQGPEFLTYFQNEAQLDKSGLPSDRFFAERPEGSVSTLKIQRTQQEDSAVYLCASSLTGELFFGEGSRLTVL.

This clone came up many times. J is TRBJ2-4 and V is TRBV7-2, with a weak D call TRBD2 (6 bases). With 1 base removed from V and 0 bases from J, the gap between germline ends came to 13 bases. This CDR3 is built from 17 residues. Germline CDR1 reads SGHTA; CDR2 reads FQGNSA. CDR3: CASSLGWRDLAKNIQYF. For the CDR3, the DNA is TGTGCCAGCAGCTTAGGTTGGAGGGATCTAGCCAAAAACATTCAGTACTTC.

This clone appeared many times. The chain couples TRBV30 to TRBJ2-2; 8 nucleotides agree with TRBD2. CDR1 is GTSNPN, CDR2 SVGIG, per germline (reference sequence). The CDR3 consists of 14 residues. The trim removed 1 base at V and 8 bases at J, leaving 6 bases unmatched. The CDR3 DNA follows: TGTGCCTGGAGTGAGGGACTAGAATTTGGGGAGCTGTTTTTT. Protein sequence: CAWSEGLEFGELFF.